Detailed here is one T cell receptor beta chain. The table came from immunoSEQ multiplex PCR; TCRdb's copy has only in-frame clones and leaves some out. Of fewer than 150,000 clones in the sample, about four fifths were seen once. These data belong to a study of blood T cell repertoires in COVID-19. CDR1 is SGHDT, CDR2 YYEEEE, per germline. The CDR3 length is 13 residues. V gave up 4 bases and J gave up 7 bases; unmatched junction bases: 5. The source is a human donor in a cohort sampled during active COVID-19. Sequencing used peripheral blood. The rearrangement uses TRBV5-6 and TRBJ2-7, with 10 bases fitting TRBD1. The CDR3 bases are TGTGCCAGCAGCCTCGGACAGGGGGAAGAGCAGTACTTC. Translated, it gives CASSLGQGEEQYF.